This TCR beta chain was captured by sequencing in a study of cytomegalovirus exposure and HLA in healthy donors. The study's findings and limits: One cluster of highly shared sequence variants probably arose as a sequencing artifact.

Turning to this clone: Its antigen is as yet unknown.

This PCR relied on a set of 60 Vbeta primers and 13 Jbeta primers. Sequencing was performed with immunoSEQ multiplex PCR; in TCRdb, only in-frame clones are kept and a portion is missing. The sample carries roughly 100,000 clones, roughly 80% recorded once. CDR1 and CDR2 from the germline V gene are SGHRS and YFSETQ. The CDR3 has 15 residues. Unmatched junction bases numbered 12, after V lost 5 bases and J lost 7 bases. V gene TRBV5-1 combines with J gene TRBJ2-7, with 10 bases matching TRBD2. The TCR originated in a man between 50 and 59 years old in good health and CMV-seropositive. The sample was PBMCs. CDR3: CASRSSRLAGDEQYF. In DNA form, the CDR3 reads TGCGCCAGCAGGTCCTCCCGGCTAGCGGGAGATGAGCAGTACTTC.